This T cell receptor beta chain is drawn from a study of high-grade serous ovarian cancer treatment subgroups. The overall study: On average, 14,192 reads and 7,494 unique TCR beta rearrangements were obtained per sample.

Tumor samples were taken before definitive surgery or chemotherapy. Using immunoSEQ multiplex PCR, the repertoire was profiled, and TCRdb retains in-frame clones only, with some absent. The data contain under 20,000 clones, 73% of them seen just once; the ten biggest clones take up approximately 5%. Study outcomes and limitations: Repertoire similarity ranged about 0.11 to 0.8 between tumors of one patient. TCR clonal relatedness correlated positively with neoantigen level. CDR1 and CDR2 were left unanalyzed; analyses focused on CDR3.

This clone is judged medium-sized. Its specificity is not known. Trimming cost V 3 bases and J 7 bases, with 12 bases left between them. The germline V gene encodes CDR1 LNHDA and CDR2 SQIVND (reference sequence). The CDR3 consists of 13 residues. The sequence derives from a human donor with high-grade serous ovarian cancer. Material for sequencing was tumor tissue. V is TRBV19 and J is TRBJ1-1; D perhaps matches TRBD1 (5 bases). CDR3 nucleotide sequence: TGTGCCAGTAGTATGCGGGGGATGGGTGAAGCTTTCTTT. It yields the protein CASSMRGMGEAFF.